The rows below give T cell receptor beta chains drawn from one sample of a study of T cells in Graves' hyperthyroidism and ophthalmopathy. TCRdb independently ran MiXCR on the multiplex PCR reads; one entry per CDR3 protein. Here the sample spans some 370,000 distinct CDR3 sequences, 11% to 15% being singletons. Sequencing was done on a sample of blood. The source of these receptors is a man aged 50 to 59 with Graves' ophthalmopathy. The conserved cysteine and the conserved F or W are not part of the CDR3 here. Fields, in order: V gene, D gene, CDR3 length, J gene, CDR3 protein. A D gene is named only where the DNA matches it firmly.

V gene: TRBV18
D gene: -
CDR3 length: 11
J gene: TRBJ1-1
CDR3 protein: ASSPIEATEAF

V gene: TRBV15
D gene: -
CDR3 length: 12
J gene: TRBJ1-2
CDR3 protein: ATSRDRADYGYT

V gene: TRBV5-1
D gene: TRBD1
CDR3 length: 12
J gene: TRBJ2-2
CDR3 protein: ASSGDRASGELF

V gene: TRBV6-1
D gene: TRBD2
CDR3 length: 12
J gene: TRBJ2-3
CDR3 protein: ASAAGVGADTQY

V gene: TRBV13
D gene: -
CDR3 length: 14
J gene: TRBJ2-2
CDR3 protein: ASSRTSRSITGELF

V gene: TRBV27
D gene: -
CDR3 length: 14
J gene: TRBJ2-7
CDR3 protein: ASSPSGRGATYEQY

V gene: TRBV2
D gene: -
CDR3 length: 11
J gene: TRBJ1-5
CDR3 protein: ASSQGLNQPQH

V gene: TRBV7-2
D gene: TRBD2
CDR3 length: 14
J gene: TRBJ2-1
CDR3 protein: ASSSWGTSGNNEQF

V gene: TRBV30
D gene: TRBD1
CDR3 length: 12
J gene: TRBJ2-7
CDR3 protein: AWQDWDRTYEQY

V gene: TRBV7-3
D gene: -
CDR3 length: 18
J gene: TRBJ2-1
CDR3 protein: ASSLMPRSGRGQDYNEQF

V gene: TRBV18
D gene: -
CDR3 length: 11
J gene: TRBJ2-5
CDR3 protein: ASSPRGAETQY

V gene: TRBV28
D gene: TRBD1
CDR3 length: 14
J gene: TRBJ1-2
CDR3 protein: ASSLYPGGKSFGYT

V gene: TRBV30
D gene: -
CDR3 length: 12
J gene: TRBJ2-1
CDR3 protein: AWSVFAGKNEQF

V gene: TRBV29-1
D gene: -
CDR3 length: 11
J gene: TRBJ1-1
CDR3 protein: SVDLRRNTEAF

V gene: TRBV28
D gene: TRBD2
CDR3 length: 13
J gene: TRBJ2-5
CDR3 protein: ASSFGREVQETQY

V gene: TRBV5-1
D gene: TRBD1
CDR3 length: 13
J gene: TRBJ2-7
CDR3 protein: ASTPGTGGWYEQY

V gene: TRBV5-1
D gene: TRBD1
CDR3 length: 15
J gene: TRBJ2-7
CDR3 protein: ASGLAGGYGGSYEQY

V gene: TRBV20-1
D gene: -
CDR3 length: 12
J gene: TRBJ1-1
CDR3 protein: SARWTAPSTEAF

V gene: TRBV6-2/TRBV6-3
D gene: TRBD2
CDR3 length: 9
J gene: TRBJ2-7
CDR3 protein: ASRRGAEQY

V gene: TRBV6-1
D gene: TRBD1
CDR3 length: 11
J gene: TRBJ2-5
CDR3 protein: ATRTGGSGTQY

V gene: TRBV19
D gene: TRBD1
CDR3 length: 12
J gene: TRBJ1-2
CDR3 protein: ASALGQGAHGYT

V gene: TRBV6-1
D gene: -
CDR3 length: 8
J gene: TRBJ1-4
CDR3 protein: ASRVEKLF

V gene: TRBV19
D gene: TRBD1
CDR3 length: 13
J gene: TRBJ1-4
CDR3 protein: ASRLRGRIYEKLF

V gene: TRBV20-1
D gene: -
CDR3 length: 12
J gene: TRBJ1-2
CDR3 protein: SASRTVNNYGYT

V gene: TRBV19
D gene: -
CDR3 length: 12
J gene: TRBJ1-1
CDR3 protein: ASSSWDGGTEAF

V gene: TRBV4-1
D gene: -
CDR3 length: 11
J gene: TRBJ2-1
CDR3 protein: ASSPAVALEQF

V gene: TRBV6-5
D gene: -
CDR3 length: 12
J gene: TRBJ1-2
CDR3 protein: ASSYSGGNYGYT

V gene: TRBV2
D gene: TRBD2
CDR3 length: 12
J gene: TRBJ2-5
CDR3 protein: ASSTRTRWETQY

V gene: TRBV12-3/TRBV12-4
D gene: -
CDR3 length: 10
J gene: TRBJ2-1
CDR3 protein: ATPAEHNEQF

V gene: TRBV3-1
D gene: -
CDR3 length: 9
J gene: TRBJ1-4
CDR3 protein: ASRRNEKLF